A selection of T cell receptor beta chains follows, all from one sample in a study of T cells after yellow fever vaccination. TCRdb reanalysed the 5' RACE reads using MiXCR and keeps one entry per CDR3 protein. Of about 240,000 distinct CDR3 sequences detected, 6% to 7.5% appear once; the ten largest clones hold about 0.85%. The starting material was CD4+ T cells sorted from PBMCs, obtained 15 days after the yellow fever booster vaccination. All receptors derive from a man aged 30 to 45 who received the YFV17D yellow fever vaccine. Both conserved end residues are part of each CDR3. A D gene is named only where the DNA matches it firmly. The listing skips clone size in some rows; elsewhere it reads once, few, many or a size class.

v_gene	j_gene	d_gene	abundance	CDR3nt	CDR3aa
TRBV6-2/TRBV6-3	TRBJ2-7	TRBD1	NA	TGTGCCAGCAGCGCTGTCCCGGGACAGGGAACCTACGAGCAGTACTTC	CASSAVPGQGTYEQYF
TRBV18	TRBJ2-3	NA	NA	TGTGCCAGCTCACCAACCGGGACTTTAACAGATACGCAGTATTTT	CASSPTGTLTDTQYF
TRBV12-3/TRBV12-4	TRBJ2-1	TRBD1	many	TGTGCCAGCAGCAAGACAGGGGATGAGCAGTTCTTC	CASSKTGDEQFF
TRBV11-2	TRBJ2-7	NA	NA	TGTGCCAGCAGCTCCCTCAACCGGGACCGGGGACTCCACTACGAGCAGTACTTC	CASSSLNRDRGLHYEQYF
TRBV14	TRBJ2-3	TRBD2	NA	TGTGCCAGCAGCCCAGGGACTACAACTAGCACAGATACGCAGTATTTT	CASSPGTTTSTDTQYF
TRBV7-9	TRBJ2-1	NA	few	TGTGCCAGCAGCTTAGTAGGTCTAGCAAGCGATGAGCAGTTCTTC	CASSLVGLASDEQFF
TRBV15	TRBJ2-5	NA	many	TGTGCCACCAGCAGAGTTGCGTGGGGAGAGACCCAGTACTTC	CATSRVAWGETQYF
TRBV18	TRBJ2-2	TRBD2	few	TGTGCCAGCTCACCAGCGTACAGCGGGGGCACCGGGGAGCTGTTTTTT	CASSPAYSGGTGELFF
TRBV6-1	TRBJ2-4	TRBD1	few	TGTGCCAGCAGAGCCGGGACAGGGGGGTTAATAGCCAAAAACATTCAGTACTTC	CASRAGTGGLIAKNIQYF
TRBV28	TRBJ2-5	NA	NA	TGTGCCACCCTGGCAAGTGCCCGAGAGACCCAGTACTTC	CATLASARETQYF
TRBV11-2	TRBJ1-6	NA	few	TGTGCCAGCAGCTTGGACAGTCGTAATTCACCCCTCCACTTT	CASSLDSRNSPLHF
TRBV12-3/TRBV12-4	TRBJ1-1	NA	few	TGTGCCAGCAGTTTGGGTGAAAAAAGGATGAACACTGAAGCTTTCTTT	CASSLGEKRMNTEAFF
TRBV6-1	TRBJ1-2	NA	NA	TGTGCCAGCAGTACCCGGGACACATACTATGGCTACACCTTC	CASSTRDTYYGYTF
TRBV7-2	TRBJ2-2	NA	many	TGTGCCAGCAGCTTACGGGGGAAGGCCGGGGAGCTGTTTTTT	CASSLRGKAGELFF
TRBV20-1	TRBJ2-2	NA	NA	TGCAGTGCTAGAGTGGGAGTGGCGTCGAACACCGGGGAGCTGTTTTTT	CSARVGVASNTGELFF
TRBV7-2	TRBJ2-1	TRBD2	NA	TGTGCCAGCTATAGGACTAGCGGGAACTATGAGCAGTTCTTC	CASYRTSGNYEQFF
TRBV3-1	TRBJ1-5	NA	many	TGTGCCAGCAGCCAGAAAGGGGGTTCTCAGCCCCAGCATTTT	CASSQKGGSQPQHF
TRBV6-5	TRBJ2-1	TRBD2	many	TGTGCCAGCAGTTACCTGGGACTAGCGGGAGGAGGTGAGCAGTTCTTC	CASSYLGLAGGGEQFF
TRBV7-2	TRBJ2-5	NA	many	TGTGCCAGCAGCTTTGGCAGGACAGAGACCCAGTACTTC	CASSFGRTETQYF
TRBV6-6	TRBJ2-1	TRBD2	NA	TGTGCCAGCACCGGGACTAGCGCCAATGAGCAGTTCTTC	CASTGTSANEQFF
TRBV7-9	TRBJ2-1	NA	NA	TGTGCCAGCAGCTTAGGTGATGCCTCCTACAATGAGCAGTTCTTC	CASSLGDASYNEQFF
TRBV25-1	TRBJ1-3	TRBD1	NA	TGTGCCAGCAGTGACAAGACGGGACAGGGAAACACCATATATTTT	CASSDKTGQGNTIYF
TRBV19	TRBJ2-3	NA	NA	TGTGCCAGTAGTGAGAGAGGACCCGCAGATACGCAGTATTTT	CASSERGPADTQYF
TRBV15	TRBJ2-1	TRBD2	NA	TGTGCCACCAGCGGGACTAGCTCCTACAATGAGCAGTTCTTC	CATSGTSSYNEQFF
TRBV7-8	TRBJ2-1	NA	NA	TGTGCCAGCAGCTTACCCTTGAATAACAATGAGCAGTTCTTC	CASSLPLNNNEQFF
TRBV18	TRBJ2-1	NA	NA	TGTGCCAGCTCACCAACGATGAATGAGCAGTTCTTC	CASSPTMNEQFF
TRBV5-1	TRBJ2-1	TRBD1	many	TGCGCCAGCAGCGAGGGGACAGGGGACTACAATGAGCAGTTCTTC	CASSEGTGDYNEQFF
TRBV20-1	TRBJ1-2	NA	few	TGCAGCCTGGGGGGGTCGGGCTATGGCTACACCTTC	CSLGGSGYGYTF
TRBV20-1	TRBJ2-2	TRBD2	many	TGCAGTGCACCGGGGGGGAGTTTTCCCGGGGAGCTGTTTTTT	CSAPGGSFPGELFF
TRBV12-3/TRBV12-4	TRBJ2-2	TRBD1	many	TGTGCCAGCAGAAGACAGGGGATCGGGGAGCTGTTTTTT	CASRRQGIGELFF
TRBV5-1	TRBJ2-5	NA	NA	TGCGCCAGCACCCCAGAAGGGCGCCTGGAGACCCAGTACTTC	CASTPEGRLETQYF
TRBV5-1	TRBJ2-1	NA	NA	TGCGCCAGCAGCTTGCGATATACCCCCAATGAGCAGTTCTTC	CASSLRYTPNEQFF
TRBV11-2	TRBJ2-7	TRBD2	many	TGTGCCAGCAGCTTGGGGTGGCAGACTAGCGGGATTTCCTACGAGCAGTACTTC	CASSLGWQTSGISYEQYF
TRBV7-2	TRBJ2-5	TRBD2	many	TGTGCCAGCAGCTTAGAGTTGGCCACTAGCGGGATGACCCAGTACTTC	CASSLELATSGMTQYF
TRBV12-3/TRBV12-4	TRBJ2-7	NA	many	TGTGCCAGCAGCCCGGACAACTACGAGCAGTACTTC	CASSPDNYEQYF
TRBV19	TRBJ2-7	NA	NA	TGTGCCAGTAGCGCGGGCCGGGTCCCTTACGAGCAGTACTTC	CASSAGRVPYEQYF
TRBV3-1	TRBJ2-7	TRBD2	few	TGTGCCAGCAGCTACACAGCGGGAGTCCCCCCCTACGAGCAGTACTTC	CASSYTAGVPPYEQYF
TRBV20-1	TRBJ2-5	NA	few	TGCAGCGCTCCTCTCACAAACCAAGAGACCCAGTACTTC	CSAPLTNQETQYF
TRBV5-4	TRBJ2-3	NA	few	TGTGCCAGCAGCTTGGCGACTCGAGATACGCAGTATTTT	CASSLATRDTQYF
TRBV7-7	TRBJ2-7	TRBD2	few	TGTGCCAGCAGCAAGCCGGGACTAGCGTTTAAAGAGCAGTACTTC	CASSKPGLAFKEQYF
TRBV7-9	TRBJ1-1	NA	many	TGTGCCAGCAGCTTAGGTGGGACGAATATGAACACTGAAGCTTTCTTT	CASSLGGTNMNTEAFF
TRBV29-1	TRBJ2-4	NA	few	TGCAGCGTTTCTAGTGCCACAAACATTCAGTACTTC	CSVSSATNIQYF
TRBV4-1	TRBJ2-1	TRBD1	many	TGCGCCAGCAGCCAAGATCACCGGACAGGGGGCGGCAATGAGCAGTTCTTC	CASSQDHRTGGGNEQFF
TRBV4-3	TRBJ2-4	NA	few	TGCGCCAGCAGCCAAGTTGGGGGAGCCAAAAACATTCAGTACTTC	CASSQVGGAKNIQYF
TRBV29-1	TRBJ2-7	NA	few	TGCAGCGTTGCCTACACTAGTTCCTCCTACGAGCAGTACTTC	CSVAYTSSSYEQYF
TRBV7-8	TRBJ1-4	TRBD1	NA	TGTGCCAGCAGCTCCCGACAGGGCCCTAATGAAAAACTGTTTTTT	CASSSRQGPNEKLFF
TRBV5-6	TRBJ2-2	TRBD1	many	TGTGCCAGCAGCTTGAATACAGGGGTGCGCACCGGGGAGCTGTTTTTT	CASSLNTGVRTGELFF
TRBV5-1	TRBJ1-4	NA	few	TGCGCCAGCAGCTTCAGTGGAGTGGAAAAACTGTTTTTT	CASSFSGVEKLFF
TRBV7-2	TRBJ2-3	NA	few	TGTGCCAGCAGCTCTGTATTGGGGGGCTTCTCAGATACGCAGTATTTT	CASSSVLGGFSDTQYF
TRBV6-1	TRBJ2-3	NA	many	TGTGCCAGCAGTAAAGGAAGTAGCACAGATACGCAGTATTTT	CASSKGSSTDTQYF
TRBV7-2	TRBJ2-2	NA	NA	TGTGCCAGCAGCTTAAATTTCCGATTGAACACCGGGGAGCTGTTTTTT	CASSLNFRLNTGELFF
TRBV29-1	TRBJ2-7	TRBD1	NA	TGCAGCGCCGCGACAGGGGCGAAGGGCGAGCAGTACTTC	CSAATGAKGEQYF
TRBV12-3/TRBV12-4	TRBJ2-1	TRBD2	many	TGTGCCAGCAGCCCCCCCGGGACTAGCATTTATGAGCAGTTCTTC	CASSPPGTSIYEQFF
TRBV18	TRBJ2-1	NA	many	TGTGCCAGCTCACCCGTTCGGGGCTCCTACTACAATGAGCAGTTCTTC	CASSPVRGSYYNEQFF
TRBV5-6	TRBJ2-7	NA	NA	TGTGCCAGCAGCAGACCCGGGACCGCCGCCTACGAGCAGTACTTC	CASSRPGTAAYEQYF
TRBV7-2	TRBJ1-3	NA	NA	TGTGCCAGCAGCCGAGGCGGGGGGCAGGTTGGAAACACCATATATTTT	CASSRGGGQVGNTIYF
TRBV20-1	TRBJ1-2	NA	few	TGCAGTGCTAGAGTCGGGCAGGGAGGAAGGTATGGCTACACCTTC	CSARVGQGGRYGYTF
TRBV27	TRBJ1-4	NA	many	TGTGCCACCCATCCCTGGGGCGCAACTAATGAAAAACTGTTTTTT	CATHPWGATNEKLFF
TRBV5-6	TRBJ2-2	NA	many	TGTGCCAGCAGCTTGGGGTCCAGGGGGAACACCGGGGAGCTGTTTTTT	CASSLGSRGNTGELFF
TRBV4-3	TRBJ2-7	TRBD2	many	TGCGCCAGCAGCCAAGATGGTACTCCTAGCGGAGAGCAGTACTTC	CASSQDGTPSGEQYF